Each of the 20 T cell receptor beta chains below was sequenced from the same sample in a study of blood T cell repertoires in COVID-19. TCRdb keeps only in-frame clones here, not all; method: immunoSEQ multiplex PCR. The sample consists of approximately 190,000 clones, 83% of them appearing once. The sequencing input was peripheral blood. These receptors all stem from a woman aged 40 to 50 with acute or convalescent COVID-19.

V is TRBV28 and J is TRBJ1-2; maybe TRBD1 (6 bases). Germline V gene data show CDR1 as MDHEN and CDR2 as SYDVKM. Trimming removed 2 bases from V and 8 bases from J, with 12 bases in between. This CDR3 contains 13 residues. The CDR3 is CASSLDGQWGYTF. CDR3 DNA sequence: TGTGCCAGCAGTTTAGATGGACAGTGGGGCTACACCTTC.

The J gene is TRBJ1-1, the V gene TRBV30; D possibly corresponds to TRBD1 (5 bases). CDR1 is GTSNPN, CDR2 SVGIG, per germline (reference sequence). Between the trimmed V and J ends, which lost 5 bases and 7 bases, there was a span of 20 bases. The CDR3 spans 14 residues. CDR3 bases: TGTGCCTGGGCCCCCCAGGGTTTTGCGGTTGAAGCTTTCTTT. Its translation: CAWAPQGFAVEAFF.

The V gene is TRBV5-1, the J gene TRBJ2-2, with TRBD1 matching 7 bases. The CDR3 covers 15 residues. The germline V gene encodes CDR1 SGHRS and CDR2 YFSETQ. The V segment lost 4 bases and the J segment 0 bases; nucleotides outside the gene matches: 3. CDR3 sequence: CASSKTGSNTGELFF. The CDR3, as DNA: TGCGCCAGCAGCAAGACAGGGTCGAACACCGGGGAGCTGTTTTTT.

The genes are TRBV28 and TRBJ1-5; D unresolved. Germline CDR1 reads MDHEN; CDR2 reads SYDVKM. The CDR3 runs to 14 residues. Trimming removed 7 bases from V and 2 bases from J, with 12 bases in between. The CDR3 is CASKRLLGNQPQHF. CDR3 sequence (DNA): TGTGCCAGCAAGAGGCTTTTGGGCAATCAGCCCCAGCATTTT.

The V call is TRBV30, the J call TRBJ1-2; D remains ambiguous. The CDR3 has 13 amino acids. The germline V gene encodes CDR1 GTSNPN and CDR2 SVGIG (reference sequence). V was shortened by 0 bases and J by 0 bases, with 5 bases between the two germline ends. The CDR3 loop reads CAWSVEANYGYTF. CDR3 nucleotides: TGTGCCTGGAGTGTAGAGGCTAACTATGGCTACACCTTC.

The rearrangement joins TRBV5-1 to TRBJ2-5; D is perhaps TRBD2 (6 bases). CDR3 length equals 15 residues. V was pared by 3 bases and J by 1 base, with 13 bases between. The germline V gene encodes CDR1 SGHRS and CDR2 YFSETQ. The CDR3 region has the DNA TGCGCCAGCAGCTCCTATCCGGGGGTCCAAGAGACCCAGTACTTC. This translates into CASSSYPGVQETQYF.

The rearrangement joins TRBV18 to TRBJ2-1; perhaps TRBD2 as D (6 bases). Germline V gene lookup returns CDR1 KGHSH and CDR2 LQKENI. This CDR3 comprises 18 residues. Trimming left V 3 bases short and J 7 bases short, with 25 bases between. The CDR3 here is CASSPTGRAGTGENEQFF. As DNA, the CDR3 is TGTGCCAGCTCACCCACGGGCAGGGCAGGGACGGGGGAGAATGAGCAGTTCTTC.

The V gene is TRBV5-1, the J gene TRBJ1-2; tentatively, D is TRBD1 (6 bases). The CDR3 spans 15 residues. Trimming left V 6 bases short and J 6 bases short, with 21 bases between. Germline CDR1 is SGHRS and CDR2 is YFSETQ. The CDR3 protein is CASTSQQGGAHGYTF. The CDR3 nucleotides read TGCGCCAGCACCTCACAACAGGGAGGGGCCCATGGCTACACCTTC.

The genes are TRBV6-6 and TRBJ1-1; unclear D gene. This CDR3 comprises 16 residues. The V gene's germline CDR1 is MNHNY and CDR2 SVGAGI (reference sequence). V lost 3 bases and J 6 bases, leaving 20 bases between the germline ends. The CDR3 sequence: CASSYSALRGNPEAFF. The CDR3 DNA reads TGTGCCAGCAGTTATTCGGCGTTGAGAGGGAATCCTGAAGCTTTCTTT.

V gene TRBV18 combines with J gene TRBJ2-1, with 9 nucleotides matching TRBD2. The CDR3 is 15 residues long. Trimming at V came to 6 bases and at J to 6 bases, leaving 9 bases not matched to a gene. Germline CDR1 is KGHSH and CDR2 is LQKENI. The CDR3 sequence: CASSLMRGGRNEQFF. The DNA of the CDR3 is TGTGCCAGCTCCCTCATGCGGGGGGGCCGCAATGAGCAGTTCTTC.

This chain connects TRBV12-3 or TRBV12-4 to TRBJ1-2; a weak D match, TRBD1 (5 bases). V lost 4 bases and J lost 14, with 14 bases in between. The CDR3 consists of 11 residues. CDR3 sequence reads: CASSSSGYWTF. The CDR3 region has the DNA TGTGCCAGCAGTTCCTCAGGGTATTGGACCTTC.

The V call is TRBV11-1, the J call TRBJ1-6, with 7 bases lining up with TRBD1. CDR1 is SGHAT and CDR2 is FQDESV in the germline V gene (reference sequence). Trimming cost V 5 bases and J 7 bases; bases outside gene matches: 5. There are 14 residues in the CDR3. CDR3 region: CASSQGQMNSPLHF. For the CDR3, the DNA is TGTGCCAGCAGCCAGGGACAGATGAATTCACCCCTCCACTTT.

The chain is built from TRBV27 and TRBJ1-1, with D perhaps TRBD1 (5 bases). Germline V gene sequence: CDR1 MNHEY, CDR2 SMNVEV (reference sequence). Between the trimmed V and J ends, which lost 4 bases and 4 bases, there was a span of 10 bases. This CDR3 spans 13 amino acids. Written as DNA, the CDR3 is TGTGCCAGCAGTTCTCAAGGGGCCACTGAAGCTTTCTTT. This translates into CASSSQGATEAFF.

Only one count was recorded for this clone. The chain combines TRBV2 with TRBJ1-5; D perhaps matches TRBD1 (6 bases). Germline CDR1 is SNHLY and CDR2 is FYNNEI. Trimming pared 6 bases from V and 1 base from J, leaving 13 bases between. The CDR3 has 15 residues. The CDR3 loop is CASRPGTFSNQPQHF. CDR3 DNA sequence: TGTGCCAGCAGACCCGGGACATTCAGCAATCAGCCCCAGCATTTT.

The V and J genes are TRBV28 and TRBJ2-7; possibly TRBD2 for D (5 bases). There are 15 residues in the CDR3. With 3 bases removed from V and 2 bases from J, the gap between germline ends came to 14 bases. Germline V gene sequence: CDR1 MDHEN, CDR2 SYDVKM. The chain's CDR3 is CASSFPSDGTYEQYF. CDR3 sequence (DNA): TGTGCCAGCAGTTTCCCCTCCGACGGGACCTACGAGCAGTACTTC.

This clone was observed a handful of times. This chain links TRBV19 with TRBJ2-1; 13 bases match TRBD2. In germline, CDR1 is LNHDA, CDR2 SQIVND (reference sequence). The CDR3 has 16 amino acids. Losses at the gene ends were 5 bases for V and 4 bases for J; bases not matched to a gene: 5. CDR3 sequence: CASSFPGLAGYNEQFF. DNA of the CDR3: TGTGCCAGTAGTTTCCCGGGACTAGCGGGGTACAATGAGCAGTTCTTC.

V usage is TRBV5-1 and J usage is TRBJ2-1, with TRBD2 identical over 13 bases. Losses at the gene ends were 4 bases for V and 8 bases for J; bases not matched to a gene: 9. Per germline, CDR1 SGHRS and CDR2 YFSETQ. The CDR3 sequence is 16 residues long. The CDR3 is CASSTGTSGTLDEQFF. Here the CDR3 DNA reads TGCGCCAGCAGCACAGGGACTAGCGGGACCTTAGATGAGCAGTTCTTC.

This clone has only a few counts. This chain links TRBV23-1 with TRBJ2-1; 14 bases map to TRBD2. TRBV23-1 is designated an ORF whose function remains uncertain. V lost 0 bases, J lost 2 bases, and 9 bases stayed unmatched. CDR3 length: 20 amino acids. CDR3 DNA: TGCGCCAGCAGTCAATCGAGTTTGGGGACTAGCGGGGGAACCTACAATGAGCAGTTCTTC. Amino acids: CASSQSSLGTSGGTYNEQFF.

This chain joins TRBV5-1 and TRBJ2-1, with TRBD2 matching over 9 bases. Germline CDR1 is SGHRS and CDR2 is YFSETQ. The CDR3 totals 14 residues. Losses at the gene ends were 2 bases for V and 6 bases for J; bases not matched to a gene: 3. The CDR3 DNA follows: TGCGCCAGCAGCTTAGCGGGAGGATTCAATGAGCAGTTCTTC. It encodes CASSLAGGFNEQFF.

This rearrangement joins TRBV9 to TRBJ1-5; a possible D gene is TRBD1 (5 bases). This CDR3 contains 15 residues. The V gene's germline CDR1 is SGDLS and CDR2 YYNGEE. V lost 8 bases and J lost 8, with 23 bases in between. The CDR3 region has the DNA TGTGCCAGTTCGGATACCGCGGGACTCGGGAAGCCCCAGCATTTT. Its protein is CASSDTAGLGKPQHF.